This T cell receptor (beta chain) was identified during a study of cytotoxic CD8 clonotypes in ibrutinib-treated CLL. Libraries were prepared by immunoSEQ multiplex PCR; TCRdb keeps only in-frame clonotypes and omits some of them. The sample lists about 130,000 clones; 75% to 85% were seen once. Germline CDR1 reads SGHAT; CDR2 reads FQNNGV. The junction had 14 bases not matched to a gene; V was cut back by 0 bases and J by 2 bases. This CDR3 has 20 residues. Source: PBMCs, taken after 12 months of ibrutinib treatment. This TCR derives from a human donor with chronic lymphocytic leukemia. This sequence joins TRBV11-2 and TRBJ2-1, with TRBD2 matching 9 bases. The CDR3 DNA reads as TGTGCCAGCAGCTTAGATTCGCTAGCGGGAATTTTAGTGGCCTACAATGAGCAGTTCTTC. This codes for CASSLDSLAGILVAYNEQFF.